The 17 T cell receptor beta chains in this list originate from one sample, sequenced in a study of regulatory T cells in long-lasting Graves disease. Time point in this sample: persistent/refractory GD, antithyroid drugs over 5 years with positive TRAb. PBMC RNA was the source of the TCR library. Arm-PCR of CDR3 regions with iRepertoire HTBI primers generated TCR beta libraries. TCRdb redid the calling of the multiplex PCR reads with MiXCR, one entry per CDR3 protein. The table has about 470,000 distinct CDR3 sequences, 20% to 25% seen once. The starting material was peripheral blood mononuclear cells (PBMCs), obtained when the disease was refractory, from a patient treated with antithyroid drugs. The receptors derive from a female donor with Graves disease.

The sample holds many counts of this clonotype. The V call is TRBV3-1, the J call TRBJ1-4; D gene uncertain. The CDR3 is 13 residues long. In germline, CDR1 is LGHDT, CDR2 YNNKEL (reference sequence). Trimming cost V 0 bases and J 4 bases, with 3 bases left between them. The CDR3 DNA follows: TGTGCCAGCAGCCAAGACGATAATGAAAAACTGTTTTTT. Translated: CASSQDDNEKLFF.

This clonotype was seen only a few times. V is TRBV5-8 and J is TRBJ1-5, with TRBD1 as a possible D gene (5 bases). The germline CDR1 and CDR2 sequences are SGHTS and YDEGEE. V lost 0 bases and J lost 4, with 8 bases in between. The CDR3 is 14 residues long. The CDR3 coding sequence is TGTGCCAGCAGCTTGGGAGGGACTAATCAGCCCCAGCATTTT. It is translated as CASSLGGTNQPQHF.

In this sample, this clonotype turned up a few times. The V gene is TRBV30, the J gene TRBJ1-2, with D possibly TRBD1 on 5 matching bases. CDR3 length equals 16 residues. The germline V gene has CDR1 GTSNPN and CDR2 SVGIG (reference sequence). Trimming stripped 1 base from V and 4 bases from J, with 19 bases between. CDR3 protein: CAWSAGLRNRSYGYTF. The CDR3 DNA is TGTGCCTGGAGTGCGGGCCTCCGGAACAGGTCCTATGGCTACACCTTC. The whole variable domain, filled in from reference TRBV30 and TRBJ1-2, reads SQTIHQWPATLVQPVGSPLSLECTVEGTSNPNLYWYRQAAGRGLQLLFYSVGIGQISSEVPQNLSASRPQDRQFILSSKKLLLSDSGFYLCAWSAGLRNRSYGYTFGSGTRLTVV.

There are many counts of this clonotype. The chain carries TRBV27 and TRBJ1-2; 7 nucleotides line up with TRBD1. The V gene end was trimmed by 0 bases and the J gene end by 2 bases; junction bases not matched to a gene: 9. Germline V gene data show CDR1 as MNHEY and CDR2 as SMNVEV (reference sequence). The CDR3 contains 17 residues. Here the CDR3 reads CASSLSGAGGSNYGYTF. The CDR3 DNA follows: TGTGCCAGCAGTTTATCTGGCGCAGGGGGATCCAACTATGGCTACACCTTC.

The V gene is TRBV7-9, the J gene TRBJ2-7, with D possibly called TRBD1 or TRBD2 (5 bases each). The CDR3 is 15 residues long. Trimming cost V 1 base and J 0 bases, with 10 bases left between them. CDR1 and CDR2 from the germline V gene are SEHNR and FQNEAQ (reference sequence). As DNA, the CDR3 is TGTGCCAGCAGCTTAGTGGGGGTTAACTCCTACGAGCAGTACTTC. Translated: CASSLVGVNSYEQYF.

This chain joins TRBV18 and TRBJ2-2, with 8 bases matching TRBD2. The CDR3 covers 15 residues. The germline V gene encodes CDR1 KGHSH and CDR2 LQKENI. The junction had 5 bases not matched to a gene; V was cut back by 1 base and J by 7 bases. The CDR3 DNA reads TGTGCCAGCTCACCACGCTTACTAGCGGACGGGGAGCTGTTTTTT. This translates into CASSPRLLADGELFF.

The sample holds a few counts of this clonotype. This chain uses TRBV7-9 with TRBJ2-2, with TRBD2 matching over 9 bases. V trimming: 4 bases; J trimming: 4 bases; junction bases outside the gene matches: 10. In germline, CDR1 is SEHNR, CDR2 FQNEAQ (reference sequence). CDR3 length equals 17 residues. For the CDR3, the DNA is TGTGCCAGCAGCTCAACTGTGCTAGCGGGAAGCACCGGGGAGCTGTTTTTT. Protein: CASSSTVLAGSTGELFF.

V gene TRBV7-9 combines with J gene TRBJ1-4; D not certain. The CDR3 is 14 residues long. The V end lost 3 bases, the J end lost 0 bases, and 5 bases lay between the germline ends. Germline CDR1 is SEHNR and CDR2 is FQNEAQ (reference sequence). CDR3 region: CASSFPSTNEKLFF. CDR3 nucleotide sequence: TGTGCCAGCAGCTTCCCCTCAACTAATGAAAAACTGTTTTTT.

This clonotype was detected only a few times. This chain uses TRBV19 with TRBJ1-2; TRBD1 matches 8 bases. Unmatched junction bases numbered 4, after V lost 3 bases and J lost 4 bases. Germline V lookup: CDR1 LNHDA, CDR2 SQIVND (reference sequence). CDR3 length: 14 residues. The chain's CDR3 is CASSIGGQGYGYTF. The CDR3 DNA reads as TGTGCCAGTAGTATTGGAGGACAGGGCTATGGCTACACCTTC.

This clonotype showed up just a few times. The V and J genes are TRBV4-1 and TRBJ2-7, with unresolved D. CDR3 length equals 13 residues. V was pared by 4 bases and J by 4 bases, with 11 bases between. Germline CDR1 is MGHRA and CDR2 is YSYEKL. CDR3 sequence (DNA): TGCGCCAGCAGCCCTAAGTACGGATACGAGCAGTACTTC. Encoded protein: CASSPKYGYEQYF.

The chain links TRBV28 to TRBJ1-5, with 9 bases matching TRBD1. CDR1 and CDR2 (germline): MDHEN, SYDVKM. The CDR3 runs to 17 residues. V gave up 5 bases and J gave up 0 bases; unmatched junction bases: 8. The CDR3 is CASSPGTGTYSNQPQHF. The DNA for the CDR3 is TGTGCCAGCAGTCCGGGGACAGGGACCTATAGCAATCAGCCCCAGCATTTT.

This clonotype has ten or more counts. The chain couples TRBV2 to TRBJ2-2; 7 positions match TRBD2. V gave up 7 bases and J gave up 1 base; unmatched junction bases: 12. CDR1 and CDR2 from the germline V gene are SNHLY and FYNNEI. The CDR3 contains 17 residues. The CDR3 nucleotides are TGTGCCAGCACCGTCCGTGGGCTAGCGGTGAACACCGGGGAGCTGTTTTTT. Amino acid sequence: CASTVRGLAVNTGELFF.

The gene calls are TRBV5-1 and TRBJ1-1; no definite D call. Germline values: CDR1 SGHRS, CDR2 YFSETQ. This CDR3 contains 13 residues. Trimming pared 3 bases from V and 4 bases from J, leaving 10 bases between. CDR3 coding DNA: TGCGCCAGCAGCTGGGAGGGTCCCACTGAAGCTTTCTTT. This encodes CASSWEGPTEAFF.

In this sample, this clonotype turned up many times. The chain joins TRBV6-1 to TRBJ2-5; no definite D call. The CDR3 contains 12 residues. Between the trimmed V and J ends, which lost 6 bases and 4 bases, there was a span of 9 bases. Germline V gene data show CDR1 as MNHNS and CDR2 as SASEGT. This chain's CDR3 is CASSHRRETQYF. CDR3 DNA: TGTGCCAGCAGCCACCGAAGAGAGACCCAGTACTTC.

The chain couples TRBV19 to TRBJ2-1; TRBD1 matches at 11 bases. The CDR3 runs 16 residues. Trimming cost V 1 base and J 8 bases; bases outside gene matches: 7. The V gene's germline CDR1 is LNHDA and CDR2 SQIVND (reference sequence). The CDR3 loop is CASSIGWDRGYDEQFF. The DNA for the CDR3 is TGTGCCAGTAGTATAGGTTGGGACAGGGGGTACGATGAGCAGTTCTTC.

This clonotype has at least ten counts. The V gene is TRBV3-1, the J gene TRBJ1-1; maybe TRBD1 (5 bases). Germline V gene lookup returns CDR1 LGHDT and CDR2 YNNKEL (reference sequence). V was cut by 2 bases and J by 0 bases, with 7 bases left in between. The CDR3 is 14 amino acids. The CDR3 protein is CASSQPDMNTEAFF. In DNA form, the CDR3 reads TGTGCCAGCAGCCAACCGGACATGAACACTGAAGCTTTCTTT.

CDR3 amino acids: CASSIYIYYEQYF. The CDR3 nucleotides are TGTGCCAGTAGTATATACATCTACTACGAGCAGTACTTC. V usage is TRBV19 and J usage is TRBJ2-7, with D uncertain. CDR3 length: 13 residues. Germline assignment: CDR1 LNHDA and CDR2 SQIVND (reference sequence). V lost 2 bases and J lost 3, with 8 bases in between.